A selection of T cell receptor beta chains follows, all from one sample in a study of cytomegalovirus exposure and HLA in healthy donors. Using immunoSEQ multiplex PCR, the repertoire was profiled, and TCRdb retains in-frame clones only, with some absent. This sample has around 200,000 clones, with 70% found just once. Sequenced material: PBMCs. These receptors were collected from a man aged 40-49 years in good health and CMV-seropositive. Each CDR3 is given with its conserved first and last residue. D genes are given only for firm matches. Part of the rows lack a size; the others show once, few, many or a class for expanded clones.

CDR3 protein: CASSRQGQGAGHYGYTF
CDR3 DNA: TGTGCCAGCAGCCGCCAAGGACAGGGGGCGGGGCACTATGGCTACACCTTC
J gene: TRBJ1-2
V gene: TRBV5-4
D gene: TRBD1
clone size: few

CDR3 protein: CASSLKPTVAGGVSTDTQYF
CDR3 DNA: TGTGCCAGCAGCTTAAAGCCTACAGTAGCGGGGGGGGTTAGCACAGATACGCAGTATTTT
J gene: TRBJ2-3
V gene: TRBV7-6
D gene: TRBD2
clone size: once

CDR3 protein: CASSRQQGAFPGYTF
CDR3 DNA: TGTGCCAGTAGTAGACAACAGGGGGCCTTTCCGGGCTACACCTTC
J gene: TRBJ1-2
V gene: TRBV19
D gene: TRBD1
clone size: once

CDR3 protein: CASSAVAGDQPQHF
CDR3 DNA: TGTGCCAGCAGTGCCGTGGCAGGGGATCAGCCCCAGCATTTT
J gene: TRBJ1-5
V gene: TRBV2
D gene: -
clone size: -

CDR3 protein: CASSYGGGAVGYEQYF
CDR3 DNA: TGTGCCAGCAGTTACGGTGGGGGGGCCGTAGGTTACGAGCAGTACTTC
J gene: TRBJ2-7
V gene: TRBV6-5
D gene: -
clone size: -

CDR3 protein: CASSLRGYEQYF
CDR3 DNA: TGTGCCAGCAGCTTACGGGGCTACGAGCAGTACTTC
J gene: TRBJ2-7
V gene: TRBV7-2
D gene: -
clone size: -

CDR3 protein: CASSPRDGGGTEAFF
CDR3 DNA: TGTGCCAGCAGCCCCCGTGACGGTGGGGGGACTGAAGCTTTCTTT
J gene: TRBJ1-1
V gene: TRBV4-2
D gene: -
clone size: -

CDR3 protein: CASSLLGTANSPLHF
CDR3 DNA: TGTGCCAGCAGTTTATTAGGGACAGCAAATTCGCCCCTCCACTTT
J gene: TRBJ1-6
V gene: TRBV28
D gene: TRBD1
clone size: -

CDR3 protein: CASSPGGGRTEAFF
CDR3 DNA: TGTGCCAGCAGCCCAGGAGGGGGCCGTACTGAAGCTTTCTTT
J gene: TRBJ1-1
V gene: TRBV11-2
D gene: TRBD1
clone size: -

CDR3 protein: CASSLGLAGNTIYF
CDR3 DNA: TGCGCCAGCAGCTTGGGTTTAGCTGGAAACACCATATATTTT
J gene: TRBJ1-3
V gene: TRBV5-1
D gene: -
clone size: -

CDR3 protein: CASSSPDGGPVGELFF
CDR3 DNA: TGTGCCAGCAGCTCGCCAGACGGGGGGCCAGTCGGGGAGCTGTTTTTT
J gene: TRBJ2-2
V gene: TRBV7-6
D gene: -
clone size: few

CDR3 protein: CASTTGGLRFSLNYGYTF
CDR3 DNA: TGTGCCAGCACCACCGGGGGGCTGCGATTTTCCTTAAACTATGGCTACACCTTC
J gene: TRBJ1-2
V gene: TRBV28
D gene: -
clone size: -

CDR3 protein: CASSPGLAAETQYF
CDR3 DNA: TGTGCCAGCAGCCCGGGACTAGCGGCGGAGACCCAGTACTTC
J gene: TRBJ2-5
V gene: TRBV7-2
D gene: TRBD2
clone size: -

CDR3 protein: CATGGLLAKNIQYF
CDR3 DNA: TGTGCGACTGGGGGACTCCTAGCCAAAAACATTCAGTACTTC
J gene: TRBJ2-4
V gene: TRBV6-1
D gene: -
clone size: -

CDR3 protein: CAISVYRGTDTQYF
CDR3 DNA: TGTGCCATCAGTGTGTACAGGGGAACAGATACGCAGTATTTT
J gene: TRBJ2-3
V gene: TRBV10-3
D gene: TRBD1
clone size: -

CDR3 protein: CASSLGGLGQAYEQYF
CDR3 DNA: TGTGCCAGCAGCTTGGGGGGCCTCGGACAAGCTTACGAGCAGTACTTC
J gene: TRBJ2-7
V gene: TRBV5-4
D gene: -
clone size: -

CDR3 protein: CASSELSRRTEAFF
CDR3 DNA: TGTGCCAGCAGTGAGCTCTCCCGGAGGACTGAAGCTTTCTTT
J gene: TRBJ1-1
V gene: TRBV6-1
D gene: -
clone size: -

CDR3 protein: CASSPQGLWIYNEQFF
CDR3 DNA: TGTGCCAGCAGTCCCCAGGGTTTATGGATCTACAATGAGCAGTTCTTC
J gene: TRBJ2-1
V gene: TRBV27
D gene: -
clone size: -

CDR3 protein: CASSLLLVGGNTIYF
CDR3 DNA: TGTGCCAGCAGCTTGCTGTTAGTCGGTGGAAACACCATATATTTT
J gene: TRBJ1-3
V gene: TRBV5-5
D gene: -
clone size: -

CDR3 protein: CASSTRTGDSGANVLTF
CDR3 DNA: TGTGCCAGTAGTACGAGGACAGGTGACTCTGGGGCCAACGTCCTGACTTTC
J gene: TRBJ2-6
V gene: TRBV19
D gene: TRBD1
clone size: -

CDR3 protein: CASSYSSYEQYF
CDR3 DNA: TGTGCCAGCAGCTATAGCTCCTACGAGCAGTACTTC
J gene: TRBJ2-7
V gene: TRBV11-2
D gene: -
clone size: -

CDR3 protein: CASSQEAHLYEQYF
CDR3 DNA: TGCGCCAGCAGCCAAGAGGCACACCTCTACGAGCAGTACTTC
J gene: TRBJ2-7
V gene: TRBV4-3
D gene: -
clone size: -

CDR3 protein: CSVYGQGEGGYTF
CDR3 DNA: TGCAGCGTTTACGGACAGGGAGAAGGTGGCTACACCTTC
J gene: TRBJ1-2
V gene: TRBV29-1
D gene: TRBD1
clone size: -

CDR3 protein: CASSPAGTSGATDTQYF
CDR3 DNA: TGCGCCAGCAGCCCGGCCGGGACTAGCGGGGCCACAGATACGCAGTATTTT
J gene: TRBJ2-3
V gene: TRBV4-1
D gene: TRBD2
clone size: -

CDR3 protein: CSVGDIGERYF
CDR3 DNA: TGCAGCGTTGGGGACATAGGTGAGCGGTACTTC
J gene: TRBJ2-7
V gene: TRBV29-1
D gene: -
clone size: -

CDR3 protein: CASSFRDRRRNQPQHF
CDR3 DNA: TGTGCCAGCAGTTTTCGTGACAGGCGCCGCAATCAGCCCCAGCATTTT
J gene: TRBJ1-5
V gene: TRBV27
D gene: -
clone size: -

CDR3 protein: CSSSLNRESPLHF
CDR3 DNA: TGTTCCAGCAGCTTGAACCGGGAATCACCCCTCCACTTT
J gene: TRBJ1-6
V gene: TRBV7-9
D gene: -
clone size: -

CDR3 protein: CASSVGGSSGNTIYF
CDR3 DNA: TGTGCCAGCAGCGTGGGCGGGAGCTCTGGAAACACCATATATTTT
J gene: TRBJ1-3
V gene: TRBV9
D gene: -
clone size: -

CDR3 protein: CASSLGRGRGDSYEQYF
CDR3 DNA: TGTGCCAGCAGCTTAGGTCGGGGGCGGGGGGACTCCTACGAGCAGTACTTC
J gene: TRBJ2-7
V gene: TRBV7-2
D gene: TRBD2
clone size: -

CDR3 protein: CASRPRGRTGELFF
CDR3 DNA: TGTGCCAGCAGGCCTCGAGGGAGGACCGGGGAGCTGTTTTTT
J gene: TRBJ2-2
V gene: TRBV6-1
D gene: -
clone size: once

CDR3 protein: CASSQDQGGEGYEQYF
CDR3 DNA: TGTGCCAGCAGCCAAGATCAAGGGGGCGAGGGCTACGAGCAGTACTTC
J gene: TRBJ2-7
V gene: TRBV4-2
D gene: TRBD1
clone size: -

CDR3 protein: CASSVGTGGPGELFF
CDR3 DNA: TGTGCCAGCAGCGTTGGGACAGGGGGCCCCGGGGAGCTGTTTTTT
J gene: TRBJ2-2
V gene: TRBV9
D gene: TRBD1
clone size: -

CDR3 protein: CASSFGGEYTDTQYF
CDR3 DNA: TGTGCCAGCAGCTTTGGGGGGGAGTACACAGATACGCAGTATTTT
J gene: TRBJ2-3
V gene: TRBV7-2
D gene: TRBD2
clone size: few

CDR3 protein: CASSLEGASGEQYF
CDR3 DNA: TGTGCCAGCAGCTTGGAGGGGGCCAGTGGCGAGCAGTACTTC
J gene: TRBJ2-7
V gene: TRBV5-5
D gene: TRBD1
clone size: -

CDR3 protein: CAISDTGDHYGYTF
CDR3 DNA: TGTGCCATCAGTGATACGGGGGATCACTATGGCTACACCTTC
J gene: TRBJ1-2
V gene: TRBV10-3
D gene: -
clone size: -

CDR3 protein: CASSLEKASGGADTDTQYF
CDR3 DNA: TGTGCCAGCAGCTTAGAGAAGGCTAGCGGGGGAGCGGACACAGATACGCAGTATTTT
J gene: TRBJ2-3
V gene: TRBV7-6
D gene: TRBD2
clone size: -

CDR3 protein: CASSQDLLAGGLETQYF
CDR3 DNA: TGCGCCAGCAGCCAAGATCTGCTAGCGGGGGGATTAGAGACCCAGTACTTC
J gene: TRBJ2-5
V gene: TRBV4-3
D gene: TRBD2
clone size: once

CDR3 protein: CASSRPAIDGREYF
CDR3 DNA: TGTGCCAGCAGCCGCCCCGCTATAGATGGCAGGGAGTACTTC
J gene: TRBJ2-7
V gene: TRBV28
D gene: -
clone size: -

CDR3 protein: CSSTPLRGGTEAFF
CDR3 DNA: TGTTCCAGCACCCCTCTTAGGGGGGGCACTGAAGCTTTCTTT
J gene: TRBJ1-1
V gene: TRBV7-9
D gene: -
clone size: few

CDR3 protein: CASSFLQGQETQYF
CDR3 DNA: TGCGCCAGCAGCTTTCTCCAGGGGCAAGAGACCCAGTACTTC
J gene: TRBJ2-5
V gene: TRBV5-1
D gene: -
clone size: -

CDR3 protein: CASDRGYGYTF
CDR3 DNA: TGTGCCAGCGATAGGGGCTATGGCTACACCTTC
J gene: TRBJ1-2
V gene: TRBV6-6
D gene: -
clone size: -

CDR3 protein: CASSRGLAGRDEQFF
CDR3 DNA: TGTGCCAGCAGCCGCGGACTAGCCGGGAGGGATGAGCAGTTCTTC
J gene: TRBJ2-1
V gene: TRBV27
D gene: TRBD2
clone size: -

CDR3 protein: CASSFQLPTDTQYF
CDR3 DNA: TGTGCCAGCAGTTTTCAGTTACCCACAGATACGCAGTATTTT
J gene: TRBJ2-3
V gene: TRBV27
D gene: -
clone size: -

CDR3 protein: CASSQGLAGPYEQYF
CDR3 DNA: TGTGCCAGCAGCCAGGGCTTAGCGGGACCCTACGAGCAGTACTTC
J gene: TRBJ2-7
V gene: TRBV14
D gene: TRBD2
clone size: -

CDR3 protein: CATSRDPPGLAFYEQFF
CDR3 DNA: TGTGCCACCAGCAGAGATCCACCGGGACTAGCGTTCTATGAGCAGTTCTTC
J gene: TRBJ2-1
V gene: TRBV15
D gene: TRBD2
clone size: -

CDR3 protein: CASSQELSRGLRGTEAFF
CDR3 DNA: TGCGCCAGCAGCCAAGAACTCTCGCGGGGGCTGAGAGGCACTGAAGCTTTCTTT
J gene: TRBJ1-1
V gene: TRBV4-1
D gene: -
clone size: -

CDR3 protein: CASSPTYSSGANVLTF
CDR3 DNA: TGTGCCAGCTCACCAACCTACAGCTCTGGGGCCAACGTCCTGACTTTC
J gene: TRBJ2-6
V gene: TRBV18
D gene: -
clone size: -

CDR3 protein: CASSYSMGGVEQYF
CDR3 DNA: TGTGCCAGCAGTTACTCGATGGGGGGGGTGGAACAGTACTTC
J gene: TRBJ2-7
V gene: TRBV6-6
D gene: TRBD2
clone size: few

CDR3 protein: CASSFQDRGTEAFF
CDR3 DNA: TGTGCCAGCAGCTTTCAGGACAGGGGTACTGAAGCTTTCTTT
J gene: TRBJ1-1
V gene: TRBV7-8
D gene: TRBD1
clone size: -

CDR3 protein: CASSQYGDNNSPLHF
CDR3 DNA: TGTGCCAGCAGTCAGTATGGGGACAATAATTCACCCCTCCACTTT
J gene: TRBJ1-6
V gene: TRBV6-4
D gene: -
clone size: -

CDR3 protein: CASSSWTGGGSPLHF
CDR3 DNA: TGTGCCAGCAGTTCGTGGACAGGGGGGGGTTCACCCCTCCACTTT
J gene: TRBJ1-6
V gene: TRBV28
D gene: TRBD1
clone size: -